One T cell receptor beta chain is described in this entry. Its specificity is unknown. Trimming cost V 4 bases and J 5 bases; bases outside gene matches: 12. The CDR3 spans 16 residues. CDR1 is MDHEN, CDR2 SYDVKM, per germline. These data are taken from a study of cytomegalovirus exposure and HLA in healthy donors. Broader study findings: Subsequent analysis found a tendency for first-cohort TCR clusters to co-occur within the 95 to 150 validation repertoires. The study found most TCR sequences rare, yet found some public TCRs in many donors. Reports showed the classifier diagnosing cytomegalovirus status with high specificity and sensitivity. In vitro assays verified that a few CMV-associated chains recognized CMV antigens specifically.

Clones were sequenced by immunoSEQ multiplex PCR, and TCRdb holds only the in-frame ones, with some missing. The profile shows over 85,000 clones, 85% to 95% of them singletons. The material sequenced was PBMCs. The chain recombines TRBV28 with TRBJ2-5; 8 bases align to TRBD2. The receptor was derived from a woman aged 18-29 years in good health and CMV-seronegative. The CDR3 protein is CASSSVQRGGVETQYF. In nucleotides, the CDR3 is TGTGCCAGCAGTTCGGTACAACGGGGGGGCGTGGAGACCCAGTACTTC.